The present T cell receptor (beta chain) was sequenced within a study of PD-1 blockade in mismatch repair-deficient tumors. CDR3 length equals 14 residues. Trimming removed 2 bases from V and 4 bases from J, with 8 bases in between. From germline, CDR1 is MNHEY and CDR2 SVGAGI. Sequencing was performed with immunoSEQ multiplex PCR; in TCRdb, only in-frame clones are kept and a portion is missing. This table holds some 100,000 clones, 65% to 85% found once. This specimen was peripheral blood, taken roughly 36 weeks after starting pembrolizumab. This chain uses TRBV6-5 with TRBJ1-4; no clear D. This receptor was obtained from an adult with mismatch repair-deficient cancer. The CDR3 sequence is CASSYRTVNEKLFF. In DNA form, the CDR3 reads TGTGCCAGCAGTTACCGAACAGTTAATGAAAAACTGTTTTTT.